One sample yielded the 8 T cell receptor beta chains listed below, sequenced in a study of T cell responses to AZD1222 COVID-19 vaccine. Assay used: immunoSEQ multiplex PCR; TCRdb lists only in-frame clones, some missing. The sample has tens of thousands of clones, less than 95% seen once. This material consisted of peripheral blood, taken 28 days after the second AZD1222 dose. The receptors derive from an adult who received the AZD1222 COVID-19 vaccine.

The rearrangement links TRBV3-1 (or the pseudogene TRBV3-2) to TRBJ2-7; 7 bases align to TRBD1. The trim removed 1 base at V and 2 bases at J, leaving 8 bases unmatched. The CDR3 runs to 16 residues. Germline V CDR1 and CDR2: LGHDT, YNNKEL (reference sequence). In nucleotides, the CDR3 is TGTGCCAGCAGCCAAGGAGGACAGGTAGGGACCTACGAGCAGTACTTC. This sequence encodes CASSQGGQVGTYEQYF.

This rearrangement joins TRBV12-3 or TRBV12-4 to TRBJ2-3; D gene ambiguous. Trimming stripped 2 bases from V and 3 bases from J, with 3 bases between. The CDR3 runs 12 residues. For the CDR3, the DNA is TGTGCCAGCAGTTTATGGACAGATACGCAGTATTTT. It specifies CASSLWTDTQYF.

This clone came up once. The chain links TRBV4-1 to TRBJ2-3; no definite D call. Germline V gene sequence: CDR1 MGHRA, CDR2 YSYEKL. Deletions cut 7 bases from V and 4 bases from J, with 12 bases between. This CDR3 has 13 amino acids. CDR3 in DNA: TGCGCCAGCAAAGCAATGAACGCAGATACGCAGTATTTT. Amino acid sequence: CASKAMNADTQYF.

The count of this clone is one. The CDR3 spells CASRQGGPYEQYF. The CDR3 region has the DNA TGTGCCAGCAGACAGGGGGGCCCCTACGAGCAGTACTTC. The V gene is TRBV2, the J gene TRBJ2-7; 8 nucleotides line up with TRBD1. CDR1 and CDR2 from the germline V gene are SNHLY and FYNNEI. The CDR3 covers 13 residues. V trimming: 6 bases; J trimming: 2 bases; junction bases outside the gene matches: 3.

In nucleotides, the CDR3 is TGCAGCGTTCGCAGGGGGCACGAGCAGTACTTC. Protein sequence: CSVRRGHEQYF. This chain uses TRBV29-1 with TRBJ2-7; 8 nucleotides agree with TRBD1. CDR1 and CDR2 (germline): SQVTM, ANQGSEA. V dropped 5 bases and J dropped 5; count of bases not matched to a gene: 2. The CDR3 consists of 11 residues.

The chain is built from TRBV5-1 and TRBJ1-1; D is unresolved. V was pared by 2 bases and J by 3 bases, with 5 bases between. Germline-derived CDR1 and CDR2 are SGHRS and YFSETQ. CDR3 size: 12 residues. CDR3: CASSFSDTEAFF. DNA of the CDR3: TGCGCCAGCAGCTTTTCGGACACTGAAGCTTTCTTT. Based on the CDR3 plus reference TRBV5-1 and TRBJ1-1, the full variable domain is KAGVTQTPRYLIKTRGQQVTLSCSPISGHRSVSWYQQTPGQGLQFLFEYFSETQRNKGNFPGRFSGRQFSNSRSEMNVSTLELGDSALYLCASSFSDTEAFFGQGTRLTVV.

This sequence joins TRBV28 and TRBJ1-2; D is perhaps TRBD1 (5 bases). V lost 4 bases to trimming and J lost 8 bases, with 8 bases between them. The CDR3 is made up of 11 amino acids. CDR1 and CDR2 (germline): MDHEN, SYDVKM. CDR3 residues: CASSSGFGYTF. The CDR3 DNA sequence: TGTGCCAGCAGTTCAGGGTTCGGCTACACCTTC.

This chain uses TRBV13 with TRBJ2-3; no clear D. Trimming cost V 2 bases and J 4 bases, with 10 bases left between them. Germline CDR1 reads PRHDT; CDR2 reads FYEKMQ (reference sequence). The CDR3 has 14 residues. The CDR3 DNA follows: TGTGCCAGCAGCTTATCCTCAGCCGCAGATACGCAGTATTTT. This translates into CASSLSSAADTQYF.